This T cell receptor beta chain was retrieved from a study of blood T cell repertoires in COVID-19. Germline V gene lookup returns CDR1 SQVTM and CDR2 ANQGSEA. The CDR3 is 11 amino acids. With 3 bases removed from V and 4 bases from J, the gap between germline ends came to 5 bases. The table came from immunoSEQ multiplex PCR; TCRdb's copy has only in-frame clones and leaves some out. Among 120,000 or so clones listed, just under 80% were seen once. The chain carries TRBV29-1 and TRBJ2-3; D is possibly TRBD2 (5 bases). Sequenced sample: peripheral blood. The sequence derives from a human donor in a cohort sampled during active COVID-19. CDR3 bases: TGCAGCGTTGAGGGAGCAGATACGCAGTATTTT. Protein product: CSVEGADTQYF.